One and the same sample provided the 2 T cell receptor beta chains below, sequenced in a study of blood T cell repertoires in COVID-19. Clones were sequenced by immunoSEQ multiplex PCR, and TCRdb holds only the in-frame ones, with some missing. In the table there are roughly 280,000 clones, around 90% of which are singletons. Sample: peripheral blood. The receptors shown here come from a woman in her forties or fifties who had recovered from COVID-19.

The V and J genes are TRBV14 and TRBJ2-2; D ambiguous. The ends were cut back, 1 base at V and 7 bases at J, with 7 bases in the middle. Germline loops: CDR1 SGHDN, CDR2 FVKESK. The CDR3 runs to 13 residues. The CDR3 loop is CASSQVRGGELFF. As DNA, the CDR3 is TGTGCCAGCAGCCAAGTTCGAGGCGGGGAGCTGTTTTTT.

The rearrangement joins TRBV6-2 or TRBV6-3 to TRBJ1-5; possibly TRBD1 for D (5 bases). The germline V gene has CDR1 MNHEY and CDR2 SVGEGT. The CDR3 has 12 residues. The ends were cut back, 5 bases at V and 7 bases at J, with 9 bases in the middle. Written as DNA, the CDR3 is TGTGCCAGCAGTCGGAGGGACCAGCCCCAGCATTTT. Protein sequence: CASSRRDQPQHF.